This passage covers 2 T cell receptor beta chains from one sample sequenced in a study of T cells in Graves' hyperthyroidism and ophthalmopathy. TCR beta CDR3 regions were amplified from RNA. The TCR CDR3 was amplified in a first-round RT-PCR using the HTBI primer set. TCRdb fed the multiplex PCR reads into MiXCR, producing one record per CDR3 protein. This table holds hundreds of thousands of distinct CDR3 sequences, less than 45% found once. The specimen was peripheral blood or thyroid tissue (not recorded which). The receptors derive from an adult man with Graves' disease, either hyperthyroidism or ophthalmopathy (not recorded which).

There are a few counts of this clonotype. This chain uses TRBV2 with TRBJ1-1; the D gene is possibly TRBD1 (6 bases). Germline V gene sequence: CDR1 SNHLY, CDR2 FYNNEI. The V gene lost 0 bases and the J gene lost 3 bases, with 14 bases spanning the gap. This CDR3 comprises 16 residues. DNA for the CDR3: TGTGCCAGCAGTGAAGCGGGGGTTGGACAGTACACTGAAGCTTTCTTT. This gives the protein CASSEAGVGQYTEAFF.

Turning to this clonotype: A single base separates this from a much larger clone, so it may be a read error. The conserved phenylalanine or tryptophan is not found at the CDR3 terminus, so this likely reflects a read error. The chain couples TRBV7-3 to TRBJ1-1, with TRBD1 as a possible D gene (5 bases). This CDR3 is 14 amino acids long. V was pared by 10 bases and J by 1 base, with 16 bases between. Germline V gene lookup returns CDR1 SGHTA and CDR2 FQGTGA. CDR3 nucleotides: TGTGCCATCAGTGAAGGCAGGGAGAACACTGAAGCTTTCTCT. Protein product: CAISEGRENTEAFS.